The rows below give T cell receptor beta chains drawn from one sample of a study of OX40 agonist ivuxolimab in advanced cancers. The assay was immunoSEQ multiplex PCR, and TCRdb's table has in-frame clones only and misses some. The sample lists roughly 50,000 clones, roughly 80% seen once, with 3.9% in the top ten. The sample in question was CD4+ or CD8+ T cells sorted from blood, obtained in a trial of the OX40 agonist ivuxolimab. The origin of the receptors is an adult with an advanced solid tumor such as melanoma, head and neck, liver or kidney cancer. CDR3s include the opening cysteine and the closing phenylalanine or tryptophan. D genes are given only for firm matches. Size tells how often a clone was seen (once, few, many) or the class of an expanded clone, and some rows leave it out.

DNA	CDR3	V	J	D	size
TGTGCCAGCAGCTCTAGGGGGTACTTAGAGGGGACCTACAATGAGCAGTTCTTC	CASSSRGYLEGTYNEQFF	TRBV7-8	TRBJ2-1	-	-
TGTGCCAGCAGCTTAACGGGGGCCACGCAAGAGACCCAGTACTTC	CASSLTGATQETQYF	TRBV7-3	TRBJ2-5	-	medium-sized
TGTGCCAGCAGTTTTTCAGGGGGCCCGGTTTCTAATTCACCCCTCCACTTT	CASSFSGGPVSNSPLHF	TRBV7-2	TRBJ1-6	TRBD1	-
TGTGCCAGCAGTGAATACGGTAATTCCTATAATTCACCCCTCCACTTT	CASSEYGNSYNSPLHF	TRBV6-1	TRBJ1-6	-	-
TGTGCCAGCTCACCAAGTCAAGGATTGGAAGATACGCAGTATTTT	CASSPSQGLEDTQYF	TRBV18	TRBJ2-3	-	-
TGTGCCACCCGACAGGACTACGAGCAGTACTTC	CATRQDYEQYF	TRBV10-3	TRBJ2-7	-	-
TGTGCTAGCAGCCCCGATCTAGGGGCAGGTACGCAGTATTTT	CASSPDLGAGTQYF	TRBV7-7	TRBJ2-3	-	-
TGTGCCAGCAGCAAAGGGGGACAGAATCAGCCCCAGCATTTT	CASSKGGQNQPQHF	TRBV21-1	TRBJ1-5	-	-
TGTGCCAGTAGTATAGAAGCCGGACAGCGGGGTCAGCCCCAGCATTTT	CASSIEAGQRGQPQHF	TRBV19	TRBJ1-5	-	-
TGCAGCGTTGTTCTAGCGGGGCTACAAGAGACCCAGTACTTC	CSVVLAGLQETQYF	TRBV29-1	TRBJ2-5	TRBD2	-
TGTGCCAGCAGCTTGAGGGTCAGCCCCACAGATACGCAGTATTTT	CASSLRVSPTDTQYF	TRBV5-6	TRBJ2-3	-	-
TGTGCCTGGAAGGGTCAGGGTAATTCACCCCTCCACTTT	CAWKGQGNSPLHF	TRBV30	TRBJ1-6	-	-
TGTGCCAGCAGCCCCGGGTCCTACGAGCAGTACTTC	CASSPGSYEQYF	TRBV7-2	TRBJ2-7	-	-
TGTGCCAGCAGCCTGGCGGGGATTGGAAGTCGGGCCAATGAGCAGTTCTTC	CASSLAGIGSRANEQFF	TRBV7-3	TRBJ2-1	-	-
TGTGCCAGCAGTTTAGACAGGGAGGGGGAGCTGTTTTTT	CASSLDREGELFF	TRBV5-4	TRBJ2-2	TRBD1	-
TGCGCCAGCAGCCCACTTTGGGGCGCCGAGGATGGCTACACCTTC	CASSPLWGAEDGYTF	TRBV5-1	TRBJ1-2	-	-
TGTGCCAGCAGCGGACTAGCTGGGGAGACCCAGTACTTC	CASSGLAGETQYF	TRBV14	TRBJ2-5	TRBD2	-
TGTGCCAGCAGCTTAGTAGGGGGCGGCTTGAATTCACCCCTCCACTTT	CASSLVGGGLNSPLHF	TRBV7-2	TRBJ1-6	TRBD1	once
TGTGCCAGCAGTTACTCGAGTACTAGGTATGGCTACACCTTC	CASSYSSTRYGYTF	TRBV6-6	TRBJ1-2	-	-
TGTGCCAGCAACTCAGGGAAGAACACTGAAGCTTTCTTT	CASNSGKNTEAFF	TRBV7-6	TRBJ1-1	-	-
TGTGCCAGCAGTCCCCTCCCGGGGACAGGGGAGGGCTACACCTTC	CASSPLPGTGEGYTF	TRBV6-6	TRBJ1-2	TRBD1	-
TGTGCCAGCAGTTACGATAGCGGGTTGAACACCGGGGAGCTGTTTTTT	CASSYDSGLNTGELFF	TRBV6-5	TRBJ2-2	TRBD2	-
TGTGCCAGCAGCTTTGGGCAGGGGGGTGATCAGCCCCAGCATTTT	CASSFGQGGDQPQHF	TRBV7-2	TRBJ1-5	TRBD1	-
TGCGCCAGCAGCTTGACGGGGACGGGTAATGAAGCTTTCTTT	CASSLTGTGNEAFF	TRBV5-1	TRBJ1-1	-	medium-sized
TGTGCCAGCAGTTTAGCCCAGGGGGTCTATGGCTACACCTTC	CASSLAQGVYGYTF	TRBV28	TRBJ1-2	TRBD1	-
TGCGCCAGCAGCCAAGAATACTATGGCTACACCTTC	CASSQEYYGYTF	TRBV4-1	TRBJ1-2	-	few
TGTGCCAGCAGCCCCACGGGACAGGGGCTCTATGGCTACACCTTC	CASSPTGQGLYGYTF	TRBV5-4	TRBJ1-2	TRBD1	-
TGCGCCAGCAGCCGGTCGGGGGATTCCTACGAGCAGTACTTC	CASSRSGDSYEQYF	TRBV4-1	TRBJ2-7	-	-
TGTGCCAGCACTACGCTAAATCATGAAAGGGAGTATTTT	CASTTLNHEREYF	TRBV2	TRBJ2-3	-	-
TGTGCCAGCACCCCCAAGTGGGGGCTGGCTAACTATGGCTACACCTTC	CASTPKWGLANYGYTF	TRBV5-8	TRBJ1-2	-	-
TGTGCCAGCAGTTTCCCGAGCGGCTACTCCTACGAGCAGTACTTC	CASSFPSGYSYEQYF	TRBV28	TRBJ2-7	-	-
TGCAGCGTCTTCTTCGGGACTAACCAAGAGACCCAGTACTTC	CSVFFGTNQETQYF	TRBV29-1	TRBJ2-5	TRBD2	-
TGTGCCAGCAGCCCCCCGGGGGGGAAACGGTATACGCAGTATTTT	CASSPPGGKRYTQYF	TRBV27	TRBJ2-3	TRBD2	-
TGTGCCAGCAGCTTAGTAGCGGGAGAAGAGACCCAGTACTTC	CASSLVAGEETQYF	TRBV7-2	TRBJ2-5	TRBD2	-
TGCGCCAGCAGCTTGCGCCCAGGGAGCGGGGCCAACGTCCTGACTTTC	CASSLRPGSGANVLTF	TRBV5-1	TRBJ2-6	-	-
TGTGCCAGCAGCCGAACCTCGGTCCCCTGCGAGCAGTACTTC	CASSRTSVPCEQYF	TRBV27	TRBJ2-7	-	once
TGTGCCAGCAGCTTAGGTGTTGGTGAGCAGTTCTTC	CASSLGVGEQFF	TRBV7-2	TRBJ2-1	-	-
TGTGCCAGCAGTTCGGGACAGGGAAGAATTGGCTACACCTTC	CASSSGQGRIGYTF	TRBV28	TRBJ1-2	TRBD1	-
TGTGCCAGCAGTGAAGTCGCAGGAACTGGGGCCAACGTCCTGACTTTC	CASSEVAGTGANVLTF	TRBV6-1	TRBJ2-6	-	-
TGTGCCAGCAGCTTCCCCCCGGACTACGAGCAGTACTTC	CASSFPPDYEQYF	TRBV5-4	TRBJ2-7	-	-
TGTGCCTGGAGTGCGCTGGGGCTGATGACTGAAGCTTTCTTT	CAWSALGLMTEAFF	TRBV30	TRBJ1-1	-	-
TGTGCCAGCAGCCCCTCCGGGACAGGGGGCAGGGGCTACACCTTC	CASSPSGTGGRGYTF	TRBV5-6	TRBJ1-2	TRBD1	-
TGCGCCAGCAGCTTTGGGATACTTGTAAATGAAAAACTGTTTTTT	CASSFGILVNEKLFF	TRBV5-1	TRBJ1-4	-	-
TGTGCCAGCTCACCCCTGACAGGGCCCAATCAGCCCCAGCATTTT	CASSPLTGPNQPQHF	TRBV18	TRBJ1-5	TRBD1	once
TGTGCCACCAGCAGGGACAGGACCTATGGCTACACCTTC	CATSRDRTYGYTF	TRBV15	TRBJ1-2	TRBD1	-
TGTGCCAGCAGCCCCGGCTCGGGGCCCACAGATACGCAGTATTTT	CASSPGSGPTDTQYF	TRBV7-3	TRBJ2-3	-	-
TGCAGTGCTAGTGGGGTCTTGGGCTACACCTTC	CSASGVLGYTF	TRBV20-1	TRBJ1-2	-	-
TGTGCCTGGAGCCTGACATCCAACACTGAAGCTTTCTTT	CAWSLTSNTEAFF	TRBV30	TRBJ1-1	-	-
TGTGCCAGTAGTTTCGACAGGGTGGAAAATGAAAAACTGTTTTTT	CASSFDRVENEKLFF	TRBV19	TRBJ1-4	TRBD1	-
TGTGCCAGCAGCCAAGGACAGGGGGCGGAAACAGATACGCAGTATTTT	CASSQGQGAETDTQYF	TRBV4-2	TRBJ2-3	TRBD1	-
TGTGCCAGCAGCGTAATAGGCGGGGGGGCAGAGACCCAGTACTTC	CASSVIGGGAETQYF	TRBV9	TRBJ2-5	TRBD2	-
TGTGCTAGTGGTCGGGGGACAGAAGAGACCCAGTACTTC	CASGRGTEETQYF	TRBV12-5	TRBJ2-5	-	-
TGTGCCAGCAGTACAGAGGGGCGAACCTCCTACGAGCAGTACTTC	CASSTEGRTSYEQYF	TRBV6-1	TRBJ2-7	-	-